The entry below describes one TCR beta chain. This entry belongs to a study of technical replicates of blood from a handful of donors. V was trimmed by 0 bases and J by 6 bases, leaving 12 bases between them. Germline V lookup: CDR1 MGHRA, CDR2 YSYEKL. The CDR3 is made up of 14 amino acids. The method was immunoSEQ multiplex PCR; TCRdb's version includes in-frame clones alone and lacks a portion of them. The sample has some 60,000 clones; approximately 87% are singletons. The chain recombines TRBV4-1 with TRBJ2-7; TRBD1 might be the D (6 bases). This clonotype was obtained from a human donor in good health. Some clones in this sample may be carry-over from other donors' samples. The sequenced material came from PBMCs. This CDR3 is CASSQDRTVGEQYF. In DNA form, the CDR3 reads TGCGCCAGCAGCCAAGATCGGACAGTCGGCGAGCAGTACTTC.